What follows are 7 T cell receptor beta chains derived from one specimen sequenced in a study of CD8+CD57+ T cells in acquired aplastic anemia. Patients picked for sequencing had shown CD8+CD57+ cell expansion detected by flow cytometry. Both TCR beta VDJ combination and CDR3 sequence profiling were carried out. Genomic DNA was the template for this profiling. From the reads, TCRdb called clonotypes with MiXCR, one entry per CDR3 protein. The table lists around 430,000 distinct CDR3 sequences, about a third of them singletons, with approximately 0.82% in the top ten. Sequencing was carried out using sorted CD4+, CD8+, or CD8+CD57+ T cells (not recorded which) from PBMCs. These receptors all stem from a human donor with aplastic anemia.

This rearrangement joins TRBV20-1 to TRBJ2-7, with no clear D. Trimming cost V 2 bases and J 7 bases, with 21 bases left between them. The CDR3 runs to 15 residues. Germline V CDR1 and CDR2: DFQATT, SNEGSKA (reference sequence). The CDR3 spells CSARLVSLLLREQYF. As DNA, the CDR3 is TGCAGTGCTAGATTGGTTTCTCTCCTACTGCGGGAGCAGTACTTC.

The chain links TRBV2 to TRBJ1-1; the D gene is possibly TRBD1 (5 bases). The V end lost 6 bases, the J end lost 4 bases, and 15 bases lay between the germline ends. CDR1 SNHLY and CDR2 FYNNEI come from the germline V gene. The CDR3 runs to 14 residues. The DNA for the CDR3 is TGTGCCAGCAGGGCCGGGACGAAAGTCACTGAAGCTTTCTTT. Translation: CASRAGTKVTEAFF.

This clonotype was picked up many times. In nucleotides, the CDR3 is TGTGCCAGCAGCTTAGATTACAGGGATGATGGCTACACCTTC. Translated, it gives CASSLDYRDDGYTF. V and J are TRBV7-9 and TRBJ1-2, with D tentatively TRBD1 (6 bases). Trimming left V 1 base short and J 6 bases short, with 12 bases between. Germline values: CDR1 SEHNR, CDR2 FQNEAQ (reference sequence). The CDR3 has 14 residues.

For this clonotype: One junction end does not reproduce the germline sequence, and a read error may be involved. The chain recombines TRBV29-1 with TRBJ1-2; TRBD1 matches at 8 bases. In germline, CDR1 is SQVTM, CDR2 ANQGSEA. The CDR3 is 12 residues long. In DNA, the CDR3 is TGCAGCGTCGCGACAGGGGAGAGTGGCTACGCCTTC. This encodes CSVATGESGYAF.

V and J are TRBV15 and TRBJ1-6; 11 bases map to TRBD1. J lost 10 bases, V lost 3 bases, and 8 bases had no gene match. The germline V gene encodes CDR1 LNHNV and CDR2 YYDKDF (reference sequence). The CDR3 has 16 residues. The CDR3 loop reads CATSSVGTGGISPLHF. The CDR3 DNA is TGTGCCACCAGCAGCGTAGGGACAGGGGGTATCTCACCCCTCCACTTT.

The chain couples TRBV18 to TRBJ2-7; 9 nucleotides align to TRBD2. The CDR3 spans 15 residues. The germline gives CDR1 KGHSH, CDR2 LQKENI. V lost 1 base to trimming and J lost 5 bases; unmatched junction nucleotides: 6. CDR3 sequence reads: CASSPQVAGAHEQYF. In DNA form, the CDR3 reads TGTGCCAGCTCACCACAGGTAGCGGGAGCCCACGAGCAGTACTTC. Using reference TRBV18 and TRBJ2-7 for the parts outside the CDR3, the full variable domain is NAGVMQNPRHLVRRRGQEARLRCSPMKGHSHVYWYRQLPEEGLKFMVYLQKENIIDESGMPKERFSAEFPKEGPSILRIQQVVRGDSAAYFCASSPQVAGAHEQYFGPGTRLTVT.

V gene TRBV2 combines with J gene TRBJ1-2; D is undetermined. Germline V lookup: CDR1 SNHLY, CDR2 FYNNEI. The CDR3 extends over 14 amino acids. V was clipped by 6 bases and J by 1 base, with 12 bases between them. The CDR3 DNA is TGTGCCAGCAGCTCAAGCAGCTATAACTATGGCTACACCTTC. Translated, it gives CASSSSSYNYGYTF.